The 32 T cell receptor beta chains in this list originate from one sample, sequenced in a study of a mutant IDH1 vaccine in newly diagnosed glioma. No antigen has been identified for these receptors. Time point defined: week 35, safety follow-up. The investigators gave 300 ug of mutant IDH1 20-mer peptide in each vaccine dose, together with topical imiquimod. Repertoires were generated with immunoSEQ multiplex PCR, while TCRdb's copy carries only in-frame clones and drops some. The sample has 35,000 to 50,000 clones; about 80% are singletons. Sequencing was performed on PBMCs, taken from a glioma patient whose treatment included an IDH1 peptide vaccine. Receptors originate from a woman in her 50s with glioma.

V gene TRBV15 combines with J gene TRBJ1-2; D gene ambiguous. Trimming cost V 0 bases and J 2 bases, with 13 bases left between them. Germline values: CDR1 LNHNV, CDR2 YYDKDF (reference sequence). CDR3 size: 16 residues. The CDR3 spells CATSRDLRAGNYGYTF. The CDR3 DNA is TGTGCCACCAGCAGAGATTTAAGGGCGGGAAACTATGGCTACACCTTC.

The rearrangement joins TRBV10-3 to TRBJ1-6; 7 bases fit TRBD1. The V and J ends lost 3 bases and 9 bases, in that order; junction bases with no gene match: 5. The CDR3 contains 14 residues. Germline V gives CDR1 ENHRY, CDR2 SYGVKD. The CDR3 protein is CAISDKGASSPLHF. CDR3 in DNA: TGTGCCATCAGTGACAAGGGGGCGAGTTCACCCCTCCACTTT.

The chain recombines TRBV27 with TRBJ1-2; TRBD1 might be the D (5 bases). V was shortened by 2 bases and J by 0 bases, with 10 bases between the two germline ends. From germline, CDR1 is MNHEY and CDR2 SMNVEV (reference sequence). CDR3 length equals 15 residues. CDR3 coding DNA: TGTGCCAGCAGTTTAGGTCAGGGAGCTAACTATGGCTACACCTTC. Protein sequence: CASSLGQGANYGYTF.

The chain combines TRBV29-1 with TRBJ2-3; D is unclear. Trimming took off 4 bases at V and 0 bases at J, with 5 bases between the two ends. There are 12 residues in the CDR3. The V gene's germline CDR1 is SQVTM and CDR2 ANQGSEA. Here the CDR3 reads CSVAGSTDTQYF. The CDR3 nucleotides read TGCAGCGTTGCAGGAAGCACAGATACGCAGTATTTT.

The chain recombines TRBV11-2 with TRBJ1-2; no reliable D call. Trimming removed 3 bases from V and 2 bases from J, with 7 bases in between. The CDR3 loop spans 13 amino acids. Per germline, CDR1 SGHAT and CDR2 FQNNGV. The DNA for the CDR3 is TGTGCCAGCAGCTTCGCAGGAAACTATGGCTACACCTTC. Translated: CASSFAGNYGYTF.

This chain connects TRBV6-5 to TRBJ1-2, with 7 bases fitting TRBD1. Per germline, CDR1 MNHEY and CDR2 SVGAGI. Trimming removed 0 bases from V and 8 bases from J; junction bases left unmatched: 9. CDR3 length: 15 amino acids. The CDR3 sequence is CASSYSRDSTNGYTF. CDR3 nucleotides: TGTGCCAGCAGTTACTCCCGGGACAGTACGAACGGCTACACCTTC.

V gene TRBV7-7 combines with J gene TRBJ2-7, with a possible D match to TRBD1 (7 bases). Germline V CDR1 and CDR2: SSHAT, FNYEAQ (reference sequence). Deletions cut 1 base from V and 3 bases from J, with 13 bases between. This CDR3 has 15 residues. CDR3 region: CASSLGAGGNYEQYF. The CDR3 coding sequence is TGTGCCAGCAGCTTAGGAGCAGGGGGGAACTACGAGCAGTACTTC.

The chain links TRBV4-1 to TRBJ2-7; 14 bases are a match to TRBD2. The CDR3 has 15 amino acids. The germline V gene has CDR1 MGHRA and CDR2 YSYEKL. V shed 3 bases and J 5 bases; nucleotides not matched to a gene: 3. Here the CDR3 DNA reads TGCGCCAGCAGCCACGGACTAGCGGGGGGAAACGAGCAGTACTTC. As protein: CASSHGLAGGNEQYF.

The chain uses TRBV6-1 and TRBJ1-6, with D uncertain. With 3 bases removed from V and 0 bases from J, the gap between germline ends came to 6 bases. The CDR3 runs to 15 residues. Germline CDR1 reads MNHNS; CDR2 reads SASEGT. As DNA, the CDR3 is TGTGCCAGCAGTGAGATCAGCTCCTATAATTCACCCCTCCACTTT. Encoded protein: CASSEISSYNSPLHF.

The J gene is TRBJ1-2, the V gene TRBV29-1; D perhaps matches TRBD1 (6 bases). CDR1 is SQVTM, CDR2 ANQGSEA, per germline. This CDR3 spans 11 amino acids. Deletions cut 2 bases from V and 7 bases from J, with 8 bases between. The CDR3 is CSVERGFGYTF. In DNA form, the CDR3 reads TGCAGCGTTGAAAGGGGGTTTGGCTACACCTTC.

The chain uses TRBV7-9 and TRBJ1-2; 10 nucleotides line up with TRBD1. J lost 3 bases, V lost 5 bases, and 3 bases had no gene match. Germline CDR1 SEHNR, CDR2 FQNEAQ (reference sequence). CDR3 length: 14 residues. This CDR3 is CASSRQGADYGYTF. In DNA form, the CDR3 reads TGTGCCAGCAGCCGACAGGGGGCAGACTATGGCTACACCTTC.

On this clone itself: This same CDR3 is encoded by further DNA sequences in the sample. Here the CDR3 reads CASSVDGSNQPQHF. The DNA for the CDR3 is TGTGCCAGCAGCGTAGATGGAAGCAATCAGCCCCAGCATTTT. The chain combines TRBV9 with TRBJ1-5; no firm D call. Deletions cut 0 bases from V and 1 base from J, with 5 bases between. The CDR3 contains 14 residues. Germline CDR1 and CDR2: SGDLS and YYNGEE.

The CDR3 DNA is TGTGCCACCGATAGAGCAACAACAGATACGCAGTATTTT. It codes for CATDRATTDTQYF. The genes are TRBV2 and TRBJ2-3; D unclear. Germline V lookup: CDR1 SNHLY, CDR2 FYNNEI. Trimming took 10 bases from V and 3 from J, leaving 14 bases between them. The CDR3 is made up of 13 amino acids.

The chain recombines TRBV5-1 with TRBJ2-3, with TRBD2 matching over 11 bases. The CDR3 is 14 residues long. V gave up 1 base and J gave up 6 bases; unmatched junction bases: 1. CDR1 and CDR2 from the germline V gene are SGHRS and YFSETQ. This CDR3 reads CASSLRTSGDTQYF. Written as DNA, the CDR3 is TGCGCCAGCAGCTTGCGGACTAGCGGGGATACGCAGTATTTT.

The chain links TRBV9 to TRBJ2-2; tentative D call: TRBD1 (6 bases). The CDR3 is made up of 20 amino acids. Germline lookup yields CDR1 SGDLS and CDR2 YYNGEE. Trimming left V 4 bases short and J 3 bases short, with 28 bases between. CDR3 in amino acids: CASSPNRAGDTIQHTGELFF. In DNA, the CDR3 is TGTGCCAGCAGCCCCAACCGGGCAGGGGACACTATCCAACACACCGGGGAGCTGTTTTTT.

In this sample, this clone turned up once. This sequence joins TRBV7-9 and TRBJ1-1; D gene unclear. From germline, CDR1 is SEHNR and CDR2 FQNEAQ (reference sequence). The CDR3 covers 12 residues. The V end lost 2 bases, the J end lost 5 bases, and 6 bases lay between the germline ends. As DNA, the CDR3 is TGTGCCAGCAGCTTATTGGGGACTGAAGCTTTCTTT. Translating gives CASSLLGTEAFF. The whole variable domain, filled in from reference TRBV7-9 and TRBJ1-1, reads DTGVSQNPRHKITKRGQNVTFRCDPISEHNRLYWYRQTLGQGPEFLTYFQNEAQLEKSRLLSDRFSAERPKGSFSTLEIQRTEQGDSAMYLCASSLLGTEAFFGQGTRLTVV.

This clone has a single count. The V and J genes are TRBV19 and TRBJ1-4, with 8 bases aligning to TRBD1. The V and J ends lost 6 bases and 0 bases, in that order; junction bases with no gene match: 6. The CDR3 loop spans 16 amino acids. Per germline, CDR1 LNHDA and CDR2 SQIVND (reference sequence). The CDR3 nucleotides read TGTGCCAGTAGCACGGACAGGGCGGCAACTAATGAAAAACTGTTTTTT. Encoded protein: CASSTDRAATNEKLFF. Variable domain in full (rest from reference TRBV19 and TRBJ1-4): DGGITQSPKYLFRKEGQNVTLSCEQNLNHDAMYWYRQDPGQGLRLIYYSQIVNDFQKGDIAEGYSVSREKKESFPLTVTSAQKNPTAFYLCASSTDRAATNEKLFFGSGTQLSVL.

This clone was recorded a few times. The rearrangement joins TRBV4-1 to TRBJ1-2, with a possible D match to TRBD1 (6 bases). CDR1 is MGHRA and CDR2 is YSYEKL in the germline V gene. The CDR3 spans 13 residues. V lost 7 bases to trimming and J lost 4 bases, with 13 bases between them. CDR3 region: CASTGGVGYGYTF. DNA of the CDR3: TGCGCCAGCACCGGGGGCGTTGGCTATGGCTACACCTTC.

V gene TRBV7-3 combines with J gene TRBJ1-1; D is unresolved. The CDR3 consists of 14 residues. Germline values: CDR1 SGHTA, CDR2 FQGTGA. V was pared by 5 bases and J by 8 bases, with 18 bases between. The CDR3 is CASSLSGTSPEAFF. CDR3 in DNA: TGTGCCAGCAGCCTCTCGGGAACCAGCCCGGAAGCTTTCTTT. Variable domain in full (rest from reference TRBV7-3 and TRBJ1-1): GAGVSQTPSNKVTEKGKYVELRCDPISGHTALYWYRQSLGQGPEFLIYFQGTGAADDSGLPNDRFFAVRPEGSVSTLKIQRTERGDSAVYLCASSLSGTSPEAFFGQGTRLTVV.

The chain has TRBV4-1 and TRBJ2-3, with 11 bases that match TRBD1. This CDR3 region has 13 residues. The V segment lost 9 bases and the J segment 4 bases; nucleotides outside the gene matches: 3. Germline lookup yields CDR1 MGHRA and CDR2 YSYEKL. The CDR3 protein is CASGQGASDTQYF. As DNA, the CDR3 is TGCGCCAGTGGACAGGGGGCGTCAGATACGCAGTATTTT.

This chain connects TRBV7-9 to TRBJ2-1; TRBD2 matches at 15 bases. The CDR3 extends over 19 amino acids. Germline V lookup: CDR1 SEHNR, CDR2 FQNEAQ (reference sequence). V shed 6 bases and J 0 bases; nucleotides not matched to a gene: 9. CDR3 amino acids: CASRRSGTSGGRSYNEQFF. The CDR3 DNA reads as TGTGCCAGCAGGAGATCCGGGACTAGCGGGGGGCGCTCCTACAATGAGCAGTTCTTC.

The chain employs TRBV6-1 and TRBJ1-5; D not resolved. There are 15 residues in the CDR3. V lost 6 bases and J 0 bases, leaving 12 bases between the germline ends. CDR1 is MNHNS and CDR2 is SASEGT in the germline V gene. DNA of the CDR3: TGTGCCAGCAGCTATCCGCAAGCTAGCAATCAGCCCCAGCATTTT. It is translated as CASSYPQASNQPQHF.

This clone was detected once. The chain uses TRBV27 and TRBJ1-1; TRBD1 matches 12 bases. This CDR3 contains 19 residues. J was trimmed by 2 bases and V by 3 bases; bases with no gene match: 13. Germline V gives CDR1 MNHEY, CDR2 SMNVEV (reference sequence). This CDR3 reads CASSLGPGQGAWANTEAFF. CDR3 DNA sequence: TGTGCCAGCAGTTTGGGTCCGGGACAGGGGGCGTGGGCCAACACTGAAGCTTTCTTT.

The gene calls are TRBV4-1 and TRBJ1-2; 8 nucleotides match TRBD1. Germline loops: CDR1 MGHRA, CDR2 YSYEKL. CDR3 length equals 14 residues. Trimming took 4 bases from V and 6 from J; bases not matched to a gene: 7. Written as DNA, the CDR3 is TGCGCCAGCAGCCGTACAGGGGGGCCCAATGGCTACACCTTC. Its translation is CASSRTGGPNGYTF.

The chain couples TRBV19 to TRBJ1-1, with D perhaps TRBD1 (5 bases). Trimming pared 2 bases from V and 5 bases from J, leaving 15 bases between. Germline V CDR1 and CDR2: LNHDA, SQIVND (reference sequence). This CDR3 comprises 15 residues. DNA of the CDR3: TGTGCCAGTAGTATATTTCGCCAGGGTCGAACTGAAGCTTTCTTT. Protein product: CASSIFRQGRTEAFF. Looking up the rest from reference TRBV19 and TRBJ1-1 gives the full variable domain: DGGITQSPKYLFRKEGQNVTLSCEQNLNHDAMYWYRQDPGQGLRLIYYSQIVNDFQKGDIAEGYSVSREKKESFPLTVTSAQKNPTAFYLCASSIFRQGRTEAFFGQGTRLTVV.

This sequence joins TRBV7-9 and TRBJ1-2; D call uncertain. The CDR3 loop spans 12 amino acids. CDR1 and CDR2 (germline): SEHNR, FQNEAQ (reference sequence). The ends were cut back, 2 bases at V and 4 bases at J, with 5 bases in the middle. CDR3 region: CASSLSSYGYTF. In DNA form, the CDR3 reads TGTGCCAGCAGCTTAAGTAGCTATGGCTACACCTTC.

This clone was found once. This rearrangement joins TRBV19 to TRBJ2-7; TRBD1 matches at 7 bases. This CDR3 spans 14 amino acids. The germline V gene has CDR1 LNHDA and CDR2 SQIVND (reference sequence). The J segment lost 6 bases and the V segment lost 3 bases, leaving 8 bases of the junction unmatched. The CDR3 DNA is TGTGCCAGTAGTATCATCTCCCCAGGGGGCGAGCAGTACTTC. Translated: CASSIISPGGEQYF.

The chain employs TRBV19 and TRBJ2-2; D not resolved. The CDR3 extends over 11 amino acids. CDR1 is LNHDA, CDR2 SQIVND, per germline (reference sequence). The germline V and J ends were trimmed by 8 bases and 5 bases, with 6 bases remaining between them. The CDR3 loop reads CASGRTGELFF. As DNA, the CDR3 is TGTGCCAGTGGCAGGACCGGGGAGCTGTTTTTT. The full variable domain, in which reference TRBV19 and TRBJ2-2 provide the parts outside the CDR3, is DGGITQSPKYLFRKEGQNVTLSCEQNLNHDAMYWYRQDPGQGLRLIYYSQIVNDFQKGDIAEGYSVSREKKESFPLTVTSAQKNPTAFYLCASGRTGELFFGEGSRLTVL.

The rearrangement joins TRBV19 to TRBJ2-3, with a weak D call TRBD1 (6 bases). From germline, CDR1 is LNHDA and CDR2 SQIVND (reference sequence). Trimming pared 3 bases from V and 0 bases from J, leaving 22 bases between. There are 19 residues in the CDR3. CDR3 sequence: CASSMLSARGPRSTDTQYF. The CDR3, as DNA: TGTGCCAGTAGTATGCTTTCTGCCAGGGGACCCCGAAGCACAGATACGCAGTATTTT.

The J gene is TRBJ1-2, the V gene TRBV7-9, with unresolved D. V was shortened by 0 bases and J by 4 bases, with 6 bases between the two germline ends. Germline V CDR1 and CDR2: SEHNR, FQNEAQ (reference sequence). This CDR3 region has 13 residues. The CDR3 DNA is TGTGCCAGCAGCTTAGCTGAAGGCTATGGCTACACCTTC. Protein sequence: CASSLAEGYGYTF.

This clone was found a few times. The rearrangement joins TRBV25-1 to TRBJ2-7, with D uncertain. V shed 0 bases and J shed 6 bases, with 3 bases lying between them. This CDR3 is built from 11 residues. Germline V gene data show CDR1 as MGHDK and CDR2 as SYGVNS. CDR3 nucleotide sequence: TGTGCCAGCAGTGAATACGGCGAGCAGTACTTC. Translation gives CASSEYGEQYF.

This chain uses TRBV7-2 with TRBJ1-2, with 9 bases lining up with TRBD1. With 2 bases clipped from V and 6 bases from J, the junction kept 10 bases outside the gene matches. The germline gives CDR1 SGHTA, CDR2 FQGNSA. This CDR3 comprises 16 residues. CDR3 residues: CASSLRDGRTGDGYTF. CDR3 DNA: TGTGCCAGCAGCTTACGGGACGGCCGGACAGGGGATGGCTACACCTTC.